Listed here are 14 T cell receptor beta chains from one sample, sequenced in a study of response to subunit inactivated influenza vaccine (dated by TCRdb to 2017 to 2018). The protocol used for the library was RT-PCR. This sample was sequenced with an Illumina HiSeq 2500. TCRdb reran the public reads through fastp at Q25 and MiXCR, keeping productive beta chains. Each entry is one CDR3 protein sequence, shown with its most common DNA and genes. Counted in this sample were 600,000 to 850,000 distinct CDR3 sequences; 12% to 15% of them appeared once. 6% to 9.5% of the sample is held by the ten biggest clonotypes. The material was PBMCs from blood, obtained approximately 15 days before vaccination. Every receptor here comes from a man aged 45 to 65 who received an inactivated influenza vaccine. Donor details come from another sample of the same person, matched by shared clones.

The CDR3: CASSQVGEGKLFF. The CDR3 DNA sequence: TGCGCCAGCAGCCAAGTCGGGGAGGGAAAACTGTTTTTT. The chain employs TRBV4-1 and TRBJ1-4, with no clear D. Germline loops: CDR1 MGHRA, CDR2 YSYEKL. CDR3 length: 13 residues. V lost 1 base to trimming and J lost 10 bases, with 10 bases between them.

The gene calls are TRBV27 and TRBJ2-5; 9 nucleotides match TRBD2. Per the germline V gene, CDR1 is MNHEY and CDR2 is SMNVEV (reference sequence). The CDR3 sequence is 15 residues long. The junction had 7 bases not matched to a gene; V was cut back by 4 bases and J by 4 bases. CDR3 in DNA: TGTGCCAGCAGTTGGGCGGGAGGGCCGGGAGAGACCCAGTACTTC. Amino acid sequence: CASSWAGGPGETQYF.

In its sample, this clonotype was seen a few times. The V gene is TRBV20-1, the J gene TRBJ2-5, with D unclear. The germline V gene has CDR1 DFQATT and CDR2 SNEGSKA (reference sequence). The CDR3 covers 12 residues. The germline V and J ends were trimmed by 0 bases and 10 bases, with 12 bases remaining between them. CDR3: CSARDQRKNQYF. The CDR3, as DNA: TGCAGTGCTAGAGATCAGAGAAAGAACCAGTACTTC.

This clonotype was detected many times. The V and J genes are TRBV5-1 and TRBJ2-7; D gene unclear. This CDR3 has 15 residues. The V and J ends lost 0 bases and 2 bases respectively, with 12 bases between them. Germline V gene data show CDR1 as SGHRS and CDR2 as YFSETQ. The CDR3 protein is CASSLEGQATYEQYF. CDR3 nucleotide sequence: TGCGCCAGCAGCTTGGAGGGCCAGGCGACCTACGAGCAGTACTTC.

J is TRBJ2-4 and V is TRBV5-6; tentatively, D is TRBD2 (5 bases). Germline lookup yields CDR1 SGHDT and CDR2 YYEEEE. The CDR3 spans 14 residues. V was trimmed by 2 bases and J by 9 bases, leaving 15 bases between them. CDR3: CASSFRRVEGIQYF. The DNA for the CDR3 is TGTGCCAGCAGCTTCCGTCGCGTAGAGGGCATTCAGTACTTC.

This clonotype was counted only a few times. The chain recombines TRBV12-3 or TRBV12-4 with TRBJ2-5, with no clear D. Trimming cost V 3 bases and J 4 bases, with 9 bases left between them. There are 13 residues in the CDR3. The CDR3 loop reads CASSFGPAETQYF. Here the CDR3 DNA reads TGTGCCAGCAGTTTTGGGCCGGCAGAGACCCAGTACTTC.

This clonotype was seen repeatedly, ten times or more. The chain has TRBV12-3 or TRBV12-4 and TRBJ2-6; D unclear. This CDR3 spans 16 amino acids. The V gene lost 6 bases and the J gene lost 0 bases, with 12 bases spanning the gap. The CDR3 reads CASSSTPGSGANVLTF. The DNA for the CDR3 is TGTGCCAGCAGCTCCACACCCGGCTCTGGGGCCAACGTCCTGACTTTC.

The sample holds a few counts of this clonotype. The chain carries TRBV7-2 and TRBJ2-5; 9 bases are a match to TRBD2. Germline V CDR1 and CDR2: SGHTA, FQGNSA. Trimming cost V 2 bases and J 5 bases; bases outside gene matches: 9. The length of the CDR3 is 16 residues. The CDR3 protein is CASSLWSGGRGETQYF. CDR3 DNA sequence: TGTGCCAGCAGCTTATGGTCCGGCGGGAGGGGTGAGACCCAGTACTTC. Full variable domain (remainder filled in from reference TRBV7-2 and TRBJ2-5): GAGVSQSPSNKVTEKGKDVELRCDPISGHTALYWYRQSLGQGLEFLIYFQGNSAPDKSGLPSDRFSAERTGGSVSTLTIQRTQQEDSAVYLCASSLWSGGRGETQYFGPGTRLLVL.

This clonotype was seen a handful of times. This rearrangement joins TRBV6-5 to TRBJ2-1; no reliable D call. Trimming removed 8 bases from V and 5 bases from J, with 7 bases in between. Germline CDR1 and CDR2: MNHEY and SVGAGI. This CDR3 is 11 amino acids long. In nucleotides, the CDR3 is TGTGCCAGCGTCAGACACAATGAGCAGTTCTTC. Translated: CASVRHNEQFF.

CDR3 sequence: CASSYKAGSSYNEQFF. CDR3 nucleotide sequence: TGTGCCAGCAGTTACAAGGCGGGGAGCTCCTACAATGAGCAGTTCTTC. The rearrangement links TRBV6-2 or TRBV6-3 to TRBJ2-1; a weak D match, TRBD2 (6 bases). The V gene's germline CDR1 is MNHEY and CDR2 SVGEGT. Trimming removed 2 bases from V and 0 bases from J, with 11 bases in between. CDR3 size: 16 residues.

This clonotype came up once. V and J are TRBV29-1 and TRBJ2-3; TRBD1 matches 11 bases. CDR1 and CDR2 (germline): SQVTM, ANQGSEA. CDR3 length: 14 residues. J gave up 3 bases and V 5 bases, and 4 bases lay outside the gene matches. The CDR3: CSVSGQGVTDTQYF. The CDR3 coding sequence is TGCAGCGTTTCGGGACAGGGGGTGACAGATACGCAGTATTTT.

This clonotype was seen more than once but under ten times. The chain has TRBV7-9 and TRBJ2-1; possible D gene TRBD1, 5 bases. The V end lost 9 bases, the J end lost 8 bases, and 23 bases lay between the germline ends. CDR1 SEHNR and CDR2 FQNEAQ come from the germline V gene (reference sequence). The CDR3 is 15 residues long. The CDR3 spells CASTPEVRKGDEQFF. The CDR3 DNA reads as TGTGCCAGTACCCCCGAGGTGAGGAAAGGGGATGAGCAGTTCTTC. The full variable domain, with the rest looked up from reference TRBV7-9 and TRBJ2-1, is DTGVSQNPRHKITKRGQNVTFRCDPISEHNRLYWYRQTLGQGPEFLTYFQNEAQLEKSRLLSDRFSAERPKGSFSTLEIQRTEQGDSAMYLCASTPEVRKGDEQFFGPGTRLTVL.

The chain links TRBV3-1 to TRBJ2-5, with D uncertain. V was clipped by 4 bases and J by 2 bases, with 17 bases between them. Germline CDR1 reads LGHDT; CDR2 reads YNNKEL (reference sequence). The CDR3 contains 16 residues. CDR3 sequence (DNA): TGTGCCAGCAGCCCAACAAAGACACGGGTACAAGAGACCCAGTACTTC. It codes for CASSPTKTRVQETQYF.

This clonotype has just a few counts. The rearrangement joins TRBV12-3 or TRBV12-4 to TRBJ2-3; perhaps TRBD2 as D (6 bases). V lost 3 bases and J 4 bases, leaving 11 bases between the germline ends. The CDR3 contains 14 residues. The CDR3 here is CASSFTGAADTQYF. The CDR3 DNA sequence: TGTGCCAGCAGTTTTACGGGAGCCGCAGATACGCAGTATTTT.